The next 7 T cell receptor beta chains were all read from a single sample in a study of OX40 agonist ivuxolimab in advanced cancers. The library was made by the immunoSEQ multiplex PCR assay. Held by TCRdb, this immuneACCESS table contains in-frame sequences only and omits some clones. Under half of the omission traces to an unresolved V gene where checked; the cause of the rest is unknown. This sample is represented by 65,000 to 95,000 clones; 85% to 90% of them were singletons. Clones ranked in the top ten supply less than 0.2% of the sample. Sequences were derived from CD4+ or CD8+ T cells sorted from blood, sampled in a trial of the OX40 agonist ivuxolimab. The receptors were sampled from an adult with an advanced solid tumor such as melanoma, head and neck, liver or kidney cancer.

This clone was picked up a small number of times. The chain uses TRBV19 and TRBJ2-7; 9 nucleotides match TRBD1. Germline V CDR1 and CDR2: LNHDA, SQIVND (reference sequence). The V gene end was trimmed by 5 bases and the J gene end by 3 bases; junction bases not matched to a gene: 2. This CDR3 spans 13 amino acids. The CDR3 spells CASSATGGYEQYV. The CDR3 coding sequence is TGTGCCAGTAGTGCGACAGGGGGCTACGAGCAGTACGTC.

This chain uses TRBV15 with TRBJ1-3; D is unclear. Between the trimmed V and J ends, which lost 0 bases and 7 bases, there was a span of 13 bases. There are 15 residues in the CDR3. Germline CDR1 is LNHNV and CDR2 is YYDKDF (reference sequence). CDR3: CATSRDTSSRNTIYF. In DNA form, the CDR3 reads TGTGCCACCAGCAGAGACACCTCGTCGAGGAACACCATATATTTT.

The gene calls are TRBV5-4 and TRBJ2-1; D unresolved. The CDR3 covers 15 residues. The germline CDR1 and CDR2 sequences are SGHNT and YYREEE (reference sequence). V was shortened by 7 bases and J by 10 bases, with 24 bases between the two germline ends. CDR3 in amino acids: CASYRVGIPMGEQFF. The CDR3 bases are TGTGCCAGCTACCGAGTAGGGATCCCCATGGGGGAGCAGTTCTTC.

This chain links TRBV5-1 with TRBJ1-1; D unclear. The CDR3 is made up of 14 amino acids. V gave up 6 bases and J gave up 2 bases, with 14 bases separating them. Germline V gene data show CDR1 as SGHRS and CDR2 as YFSETQ. This CDR3 is CASKEVGPNTEAFF. Written as DNA, the CDR3 is TGCGCCAGCAAGGAGGTCGGCCCCAACACTGAAGCTTTCTTT.

The rearrangement joins TRBV4-1 to TRBJ2-5; TRBD2 matches at 7 bases. This CDR3 is built from 16 residues. Germline V gene data show CDR1 as MGHRA and CDR2 as YSYEKL. The J segment lost 4 bases and the V segment lost 0 bases, leaving 8 bases of the junction unmatched. The CDR3 loop is CASSQEGPGLVETQYF. CDR3 DNA: TGCGCCAGCAGCCAAGAGGGGCCCGGACTAGTAGAGACCCAGTACTTC.

The V call is TRBV9, the J call TRBJ2-7; 8 positions match TRBD2. Germline V gene data show CDR1 as SGDLS and CDR2 as YYNGEE. The V segment lost 0 bases and the J segment 6 bases; nucleotides outside the gene matches: 8. The CDR3 covers 15 residues. The CDR3 bases are TGTGCCAGCAGCGTAGAGCCGGGACTAGGTAGCGAGCAGTACTTC. It specifies CASSVEPGLGSEQYF.

The CDR3 nucleotides are TGTGCCAGCTCCCTCGGGGTTCAAGAGACCCAGTACTTC. The encoded protein is CASSLGVQETQYF. V usage is TRBV18 and J usage is TRBJ2-5; D might be TRBD2 (5 bases). Germline V gene lookup returns CDR1 KGHSH and CDR2 LQKENI. Trimming took 6 bases from V and 2 from J, leaving 10 bases between them. The length of the CDR3 is 13 residues.